These 15 T cell receptor beta chains originate from one sample sequenced in a study of blood T cell repertoires in COVID-19. The repertoire was sequenced with immunoSEQ multiplex PCR; TCRdb's copy has only in-frame clones and lacks some. Among about 70,000 clones listed, over 70% were seen once. Sequences were obtained from peripheral blood. The origin of the receptors is an older man who had recovered from COVID-19.

This rearrangement joins TRBV4-1 to TRBJ2-7, with D possibly TRBD1 on 5 matching bases. In germline, CDR1 is MGHRA, CDR2 YSYEKL. V lost 2 bases to trimming and J lost 3 bases, with 11 bases between them. There are 14 residues in the CDR3. CDR3 residues: CASSQQGRSYEQYF. CDR3 coding DNA: TGCGCCAGCAGCCAACAGGGTCGAAGCTACGAGCAGTACTTC.

This clone was detected only a few times. The rearrangement joins TRBV19 to TRBJ2-1; 13 positions agree with TRBD2. Germline CDR1 and CDR2: LNHDA and SQIVND (reference sequence). There are 19 residues in the CDR3. J was trimmed by 5 bases and V by 7 bases; bases with no gene match: 17. In DNA form, the CDR3 reads TGTGCCAGTACAACTCAACTAGCGGGGGGGCCCCCAAAAAACAATGAGCAGTTCTTC. Translation: CASTTQLAGGPPKNNEQFF.

J is TRBJ1-2 and V is TRBV6-2 or TRBV6-3; tentatively, D is TRBD1 (6 bases). V gave up 1 base and J gave up 5 bases, with 8 bases separating them. Germline V CDR1 and CDR2: MNHEY, SVGEGT. This CDR3 comprises 13 residues. The CDR3 sequence is CASSYWDIYGYTF. The CDR3 coding sequence is TGTGCCAGCAGTTACTGGGACATATATGGCTACACCTTC.

V is TRBV18 and J is TRBJ2-2; D might be TRBD1 (5 bases). CDR1 and CDR2 from the germline V gene are KGHSH and LQKENI. CDR3 length equals 16 residues. V lost 4 bases and J 2 bases, leaving 14 bases between the germline ends. The CDR3 reads CASSLLQGSNTGELFF. Here the CDR3 DNA reads TGTGCCAGCTCACTGCTCCAGGGATCAAACACCGGGGAGCTGTTTTTT.

The chain is built from TRBV27 and TRBJ1-4, with TRBD1 as a possible D gene (5 bases). Germline loops: CDR1 MNHEY, CDR2 SMNVEV (reference sequence). Trimming took 8 bases from V and 8 from J, leaving 21 bases between them. This CDR3 is built from 15 residues. In DNA form, the CDR3 reads TGTGCCAGCGGGGGGACGGACCCGAGAAGGGAAAAACTGTTTTTT. This encodes CASGGTDPRREKLFF.

The J gene is TRBJ1-6, the V gene TRBV30, with TRBD1 identical over 8 bases. The CDR3 consists of 16 residues. Germline V gene data show CDR1 as GTSNPN and CDR2 as SVGIG (reference sequence). In DNA, the CDR3 is TGTCTCAATTCGTGGCGGACAGGGCCATATAATTCACCCCTCCACTTT. The encoded protein is CLNSWRTGPYNSPLHF.

The genes are TRBV7-2 and TRBJ2-1; TRBD1 matches 7 bases. This CDR3 comprises 15 residues. The germline V gene encodes CDR1 SGHTA and CDR2 FQGNSA. V shed 5 bases and J 2 bases; nucleotides not matched to a gene: 6. The CDR3 spells CASSPGTETYNEQFF. CDR3 DNA: TGTGCCAGCAGCCCCGGGACAGAGACCTACAATGAGCAGTTCTTC.

V and J are TRBV6-5 and TRBJ1-2; TRBD1 matches at 9 bases. The J segment lost 3 bases and the V segment lost 6 bases, leaving 5 bases of the junction unmatched. The CDR3 spans 14 residues. Germline CDR1 MNHEY, CDR2 SVGAGI. The CDR3 nucleotides read TGTGCCAGCAGCGCACAGGGGGCCTACTATGGCTACACCTTC. Residues: CASSAQGAYYGYTF.

The chain links TRBV12-3 or TRBV12-4 to TRBJ1-2, with a tentative D call TRBD1 (6 bases). V was cut by 10 bases and J by 8 bases, with 17 bases left in between. This CDR3 comprises 12 residues. DNA of the CDR3: TGTGCCACCCGAGGGGGGGCGGGGGGCTACACCTTC. Protein sequence: CATRGGAGGYTF.

This clone is a singleton in its sample. CDR3 loop: CSASVTSGGDTQYF. The DNA for the CDR3 is TGCAGTGCTAGTGTGACTAGCGGGGGAGATACGCAGTATTTT. J is TRBJ2-3 and V is TRBV20-1, with TRBD2 matching 12 bases. V shed 3 bases and J 5 bases; nucleotides not matched to a gene: 3. The CDR3 totals 14 residues. Germline-derived CDR1 and CDR2 are DFQATT and SNEGSKA (reference sequence).

The chain links TRBV3-1 (or the pseudogene TRBV3-2) to TRBJ2-7; TRBD1 agrees at 12 bases. Germline V lookup: CDR1 LGHDT, CDR2 YNNKEL (reference sequence). Losses at the gene ends were 5 bases for V and 7 bases for J; bases not matched to a gene: 12. The CDR3 contains 16 residues. The CDR3 is CASSASTGTGGDEQYF. CDR3 in DNA: TGTGCCAGCAGCGCAAGCACCGGGACAGGGGGCGATGAGCAGTACTTC.

The chain carries TRBV28 and TRBJ1-5; D remains unclear. V lost 5 bases and J lost 4, with 12 bases in between. The germline V gene has CDR1 MDHEN and CDR2 SYDVKM. The CDR3 spans 14 residues. CDR3 amino acids: CASSQGSFNQPQHF. Here the CDR3 DNA reads TGTGCCAGCAGTCAAGGGAGTTTTAATCAGCCCCAGCATTTT. Supplemented by reference TRBV28 and TRBJ1-5, the full variable domain reads DVKVTQSSRYLVKRTGEKVFLECVQDMDHENMFWYRQDPGLGLRLIYFSYDVKMKEKGDIPEGYSVSREKKERFSLILESASTNQTSMYLCASSQGSFNQPQHFGDGTRLSIL.

In this sample, this clone turned up a few times. J is TRBJ1-6 and V is TRBV3-1 (or the pseudogene TRBV3-2); D not resolved. The CDR3 has 16 residues. Germline V lookup: CDR1 LGHDT, CDR2 YNNKEL (reference sequence). The V and J ends lost 2 bases and 0 bases respectively, with 8 bases between them. The chain's CDR3 is CASSQTPDSYNSPLHF. In DNA form, the CDR3 reads TGTGCCAGCAGCCAAACCCCAGACTCCTATAATTCACCCCTCCACTTT.

The chain has TRBV19 and TRBJ1-5, with D unresolved. Per the germline V gene, CDR1 is LNHDA and CDR2 is SQIVND (reference sequence). Trimming took 1 base from V and 0 from J, leaving 19 bases between them. The CDR3 is made up of 19 amino acids. The CDR3 DNA is TGTGCCAGTAGTATAGGCATGAGGAGTTATGGGTCTAGCAATCAGCCCCAGCATTTT. This codes for CASSIGMRSYGSSNQPQHF.

The V call is TRBV6-2 or TRBV6-3, the J call TRBJ2-4, with 7 positions matching TRBD1. The V gene end was trimmed by 5 bases and the J gene end by 4 bases; junction bases not matched to a gene: 5. This CDR3 has 14 amino acids. Germline lookup yields CDR1 MNHEY and CDR2 SVGEGT. The CDR3 region is CASSRTGVKNIQYF. The CDR3 bases are TGTGCCAGCAGTAGAACAGGGGTTAAAAACATTCAGTACTTC.